This TCR beta chain was sequenced for a study of T cells in Graves' hyperthyroidism and ophthalmopathy. For the study at large: Peripheral blood was drawn at first diagnosis, prior to all treatment. Study-wide findings and caveats: Blood also showed most of the thyroid clonotypes that were expanded above 0.001. It was a median around 6 months before onset that the model predicted ophthalmopathy.

This clonotype was seen many times. The antigen remains undetermined. The source material, RNA transcripts, was used to amplify TCR beta CDR3 regions. HTBI primers drove first-round RT-PCR of the TCR CDR3. Each CDR3 protein gets one entry after TCRdb re-called the multiplex PCR reads with MiXCR. In the table there are about 410,000 distinct CDR3 sequences, approximately 14% of which are singletons. V lost 5 bases to trimming and J lost 5 bases, with 19 bases between them. The CDR3 is 15 amino acids. The germline CDR1 and CDR2 sequences are DFQATT and SNEGSKA (reference sequence). Sample: blood. The origin of this receptor is a man aged 18 to 29 with Graves' ophthalmopathy. The chain is built from TRBV20-1 and TRBJ1-5, with D unclear. The CDR3 region has the DNA TGCAGTGCTCCAGAGGTAAAGGGCGGGGATCAGCCCCAGCATTTT. This translates into CSAPEVKGGDQPQHF.